The table lists the clone carrying this T cell receptor (beta chain) with a few counts. Template material for amplifying TCR beta CDR3 regions consisted of RNA transcripts. The TCR CDR3 was amplified in a first-round RT-PCR using the HTBI primer set. TCRdb processed the multiplex PCR reads anew with MiXCR; each CDR3 protein has one entry. The table has around 390,000 distinct CDR3 sequences, about 14% seen once. This record comes from a study of T cells in Graves' hyperthyroidism and ophthalmopathy. The V end lost 6 bases, the J end lost 0 bases, and 21 bases lay between the germline ends. Germline V gene lookup returns CDR1 SGHTA and CDR2 FQGNSA. The CDR3 totals 18 residues. Individuals with ophthalmopathy presented a Clinical Activity Score of at least 3, a NOSPECS grade of at least 4 and a duration under 3 months.

The sample comprised blood. The J gene is TRBJ1-5, the V gene TRBV7-2; no clear D. The clonotype comes from a woman aged 25 to 39 with Graves' ophthalmopathy. CDR3 sequence: CASSEVVSRISSNQPQHF. For the CDR3, the DNA is TGTGCCAGCAGTGAAGTAGTCTCGAGGATCTCTAGCAATCAGCCCCAGCATTTT.